The clone carrying this TCR beta chain has only a few counts. The data belong to a study of T cell responses to AZD1222 COVID-19 vaccine. The CDR3 has 13 residues. Trimming cost V 6 bases and J 0 bases, with 6 bases left between them. CDR1 is MNHEY and CDR2 is SVGAGI in the germline V gene. Profiled with immunoSEQ multiplex PCR; TCRdb holds only in-frame clones, not every one. The sample carries around 150,000 clones, around 88% recorded once. The sequenced sample was peripheral blood, obtained on day 0 of AZD1222 vaccination. This clonotype was obtained from an adult in good health. This chain connects TRBV6-5 to TRBJ1-5; no clear D. The DNA of the CDR3 is TGTGCCAGCAGCCCCATTAGCAATCAGCCCCAGCATTTT. Translated: CASSPISNQPQHF.